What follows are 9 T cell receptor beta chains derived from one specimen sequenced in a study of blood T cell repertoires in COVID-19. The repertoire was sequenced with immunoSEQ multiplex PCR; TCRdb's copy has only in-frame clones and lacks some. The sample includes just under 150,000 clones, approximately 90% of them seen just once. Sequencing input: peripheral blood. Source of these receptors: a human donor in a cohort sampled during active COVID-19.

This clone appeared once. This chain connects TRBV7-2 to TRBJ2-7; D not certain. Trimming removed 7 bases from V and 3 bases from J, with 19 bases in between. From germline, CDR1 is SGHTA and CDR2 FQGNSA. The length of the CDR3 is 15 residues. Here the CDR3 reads CASTPIAVPYYEQYF. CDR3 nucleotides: TGTGCCAGCACCCCGATTGCGGTCCCTTACTACGAGCAGTACTTC.

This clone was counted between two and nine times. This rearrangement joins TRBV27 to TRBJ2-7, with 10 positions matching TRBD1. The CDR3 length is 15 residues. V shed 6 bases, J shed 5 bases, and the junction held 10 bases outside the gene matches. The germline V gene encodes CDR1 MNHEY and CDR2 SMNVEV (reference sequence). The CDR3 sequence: CASRRRQGATHEQYF. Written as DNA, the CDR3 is TGTGCCAGCAGGAGAAGACAGGGGGCAACCCACGAGCAGTACTTC.

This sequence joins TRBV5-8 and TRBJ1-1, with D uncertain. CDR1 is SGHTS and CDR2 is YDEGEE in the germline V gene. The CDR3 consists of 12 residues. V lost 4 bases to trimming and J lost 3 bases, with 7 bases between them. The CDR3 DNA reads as TGTGCCAGCAGCCTGCGATACACTGAAGCTTTCTTT. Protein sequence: CASSLRYTEAFF.

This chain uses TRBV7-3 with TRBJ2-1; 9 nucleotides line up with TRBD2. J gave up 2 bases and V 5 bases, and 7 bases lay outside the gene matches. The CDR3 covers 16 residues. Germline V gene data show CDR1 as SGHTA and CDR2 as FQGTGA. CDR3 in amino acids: CASSASGGTPYNEQFF. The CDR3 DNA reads TGTGCCAGCAGCGCAAGCGGGGGGACCCCCTACAATGAGCAGTTCTTC.

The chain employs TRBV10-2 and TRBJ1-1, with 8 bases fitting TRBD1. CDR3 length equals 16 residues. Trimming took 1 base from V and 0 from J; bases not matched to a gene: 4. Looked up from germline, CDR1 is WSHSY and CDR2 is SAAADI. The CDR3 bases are TGCGCCAGCAGTGAGTGGGGGACAGGAGTGAACACTGAAGCTTTCTTT. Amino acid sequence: CASSEWGTGVNTEAFF.

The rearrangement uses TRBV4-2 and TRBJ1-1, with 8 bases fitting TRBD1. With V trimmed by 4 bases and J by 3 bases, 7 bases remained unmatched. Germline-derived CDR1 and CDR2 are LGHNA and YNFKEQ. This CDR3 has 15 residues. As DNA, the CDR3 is TGTGCCAGCAGCCCTCTTCTGGACAGGGACACTGAAGCTTTCTTT. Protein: CASSPLLDRDTEAFF.

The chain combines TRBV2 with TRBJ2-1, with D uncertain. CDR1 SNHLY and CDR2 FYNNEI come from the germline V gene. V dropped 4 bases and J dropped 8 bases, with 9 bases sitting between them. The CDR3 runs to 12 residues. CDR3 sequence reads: CASSGGGDEQFF. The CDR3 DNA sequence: TGTGCCAGCAGTGGCGGCGGCGATGAGCAGTTCTTC.

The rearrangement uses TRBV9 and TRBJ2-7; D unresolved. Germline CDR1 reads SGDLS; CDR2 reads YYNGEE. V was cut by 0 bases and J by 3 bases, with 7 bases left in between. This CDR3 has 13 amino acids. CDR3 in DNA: TGTGCCAGCAGCGTAGATCCCTTCTACGAGCAGTACTTC. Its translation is CASSVDPFYEQYF.

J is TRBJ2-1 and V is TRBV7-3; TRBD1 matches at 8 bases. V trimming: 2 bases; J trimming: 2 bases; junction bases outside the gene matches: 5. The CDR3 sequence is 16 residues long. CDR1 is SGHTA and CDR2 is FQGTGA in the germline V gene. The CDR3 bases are TGTGCCAGCAGCTTATTCGGGACAGGCCCCTACAATGAGCAGTTCTTC. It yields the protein CASSLFGTGPYNEQFF.